A selection of T cell receptor beta chains follows, all from one sample in a study of CD8 T cells in Susac syndrome. TCRdb independently ran MiXCR on the immunoSEQ multiplex PCR reads; one entry per CDR3 protein. The table includes around 280,000 distinct CDR3 sequences, under 95% detected once. The material sequenced was CD4+ T cells from PBMCs. The origin of the receptors is a human donor with multiple sclerosis. The CDR3 runs from the conserved cysteine through the conserved F or W. D genes are given only for firm matches.

>TRBD2|TRBV5-1
CASSHSSGRRGEQYF
>TRBD2|TRBV29-1
CSVEVLAGGPNEQFF
>TRBD2|TRBV30
CACGRSSYEQYF
>.|TRBV6-2/TRBV6-3
CASMGSAGYNEQFF
>.|TRBV30
CAWEWRATDTQYF
>.|TRBV12-3/TRBV12-4
CASSFGITNEKLFF
>.|TRBV7-2
CASSPLPITGPLGGYTF
>.|TRBV19
CASSRQYSNQPQHF
>.|TRBV4-3
CASSPGRQTFSGNTIYF
>.|TRBV19
CASSPLGAIVIPTEAFF
>TRBD2|TRBV9
CASSVGLAGYGETQYF
>.|TRBV29-1
CSVVLKLRTSEAFF
>.|TRBV27
CASSFPDSTDTQYF
>.|TRBV6-5
CASSYGGIRETQYF
>TRBD2|TRBV20-1
CSARPRGGDGANVLTF
>.|TRBV30
CAWMVGPAYAFF
>TRBD2|TRBV5-1
CASSLELAGETQYF
>TRBD2|TRBV6-1
CASSRGASGRHSYEQYF
>TRBD2|TRBV3-1
CASRVGTSGGKQFF
>.|TRBV5-1
CASSLAPGPGSYEQYF
>.|TRBV30
CAWSGVNYGYTF
>TRBD2|TRBV19
CASRSGLAGGPNEQFF
>.|TRBV2
CASRSEGTNYGYTF
>.|TRBV3-1
CASSHSTRAEAFF
>.|TRBV18
CASSPLKGDSEQYF
>TRBD2|TRBV29-1
CSDGRTSGETQYF
>TRBD2|TRBV7-9
CASSGDSGGGTDTQYF
>.|TRBV12-3/TRBV12-4
CASSFWSDAHQPQHF
>.|TRBV5-6
CASSWTGQVDNEQFF
>.|TRBV5-5
CASSLVGVTGELFF
>TRBD1|TRBV11-3
CASSPPGQGTQLGYTF
>.|TRBV7-2
CASSFRAGARTGEQYF
>.|TRBV18
CASSPDTSGNTIYF